The 3 T cell receptor beta chains below all came from one sample that was sequenced in a study of molecular identifiers for immune sequencing clone quantification. TCRdb independently ran MiXCR on the PCR reads; one entry per CDR3 protein. The sample has under 800,000 distinct CDR3 sequences; about 25% are singletons. Sequencing used naive CD8+ T cells from blood, with Jurkat cell RNA spiked in. Subset denoted: FACS-sorted CD8+CD4-CCR7+CD45RA+ naive T cells. The receptor source for this set is a human donor in good health. Some libraries in this study had Jurkat cell RNA spiked in.

This clonotype was seen at least ten times. The chain links TRBV20-1 to TRBJ2-2; D could derive from TRBD1 or TRBD2 (5 bases each). V lost 3 bases to trimming and J lost 4 bases, with 12 bases between them. CDR1 is DFQATT and CDR2 is SNEGSKA in the germline V gene (reference sequence). The CDR3 covers 14 residues. The CDR3 loop is CSARGPSSTGELFF. The CDR3 coding sequence is TGCAGTGCTAGGGGACCGAGTTCCACCGGGGAGCTGTTTTTT.

This clonotype was recorded many times. The CDR3 DNA reads TGTGCCAGCAGTTACGATGCGGGGGCCAGCACAGATACGCAGTATTTT. This gives the protein CASSYDAGASTDTQYF. This chain joins TRBV6-2 or TRBV6-3 and TRBJ2-3, with a possible D match to TRBD2 (7 bases). Germline V lookup: CDR1 MNHEY, CDR2 SVGEGT. Trimming cost V 2 bases and J 0 bases, with 12 bases left between them. The CDR3 is 16 amino acids.

This clonotype was observed a few times. The chain couples TRBV2 to TRBJ1-6; TRBD1 is a possible D gene (5 bases). V lost 4 bases to trimming and J lost 6 bases, with 10 bases between them. The CDR3 consists of 14 residues. From germline, CDR1 is SNHLY and CDR2 FYNNEI. CDR3 in amino acids: CASSARGVNSPLHF. Written as DNA, the CDR3 is TGTGCCAGCAGTGCCCGAGGGGTTAATTCACCCCTCCACTTT.